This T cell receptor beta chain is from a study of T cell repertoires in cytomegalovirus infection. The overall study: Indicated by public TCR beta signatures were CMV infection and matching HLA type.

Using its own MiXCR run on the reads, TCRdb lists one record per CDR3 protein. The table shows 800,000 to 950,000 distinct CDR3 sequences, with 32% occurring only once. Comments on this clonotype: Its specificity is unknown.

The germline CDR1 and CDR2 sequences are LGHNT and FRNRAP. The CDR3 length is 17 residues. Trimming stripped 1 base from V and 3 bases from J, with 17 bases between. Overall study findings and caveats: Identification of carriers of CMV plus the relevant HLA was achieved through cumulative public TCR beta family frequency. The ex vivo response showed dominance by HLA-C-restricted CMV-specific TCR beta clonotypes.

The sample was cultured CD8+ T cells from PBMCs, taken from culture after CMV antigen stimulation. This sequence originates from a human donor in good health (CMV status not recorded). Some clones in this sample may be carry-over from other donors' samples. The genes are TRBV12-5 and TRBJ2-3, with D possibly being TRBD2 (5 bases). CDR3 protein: CASGLDATTLRTDTQYF. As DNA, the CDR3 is TGTGCTAGTGGTTTGGACGCGACTACTCTTAGGACAGATACGCAGTATTTT.